The 27 T cell receptor beta chains below come from one sample, sequenced in a study of blood T cell repertoires in COVID-19. The data were produced by immunoSEQ multiplex PCR, yet TCRdb's version contains in-frame clones alone and is incomplete. Seen here are about 150,000 clones, 70% to 90% observed once, and the top ten hold 5%. Sequenced input: peripheral blood. The receptors derive from a human donor in a cohort sampled during active COVID-19.

The V and J genes are TRBV28 and TRBJ2-7, with TRBD2 matching over 7 bases. The CDR3 sequence is 14 residues long. Germline lookup yields CDR1 MDHEN and CDR2 SYDVKM. V dropped 7 bases and J dropped 3; count of bases not matched to a gene: 9. Here the CDR3 reads CASTPPERDYEQYF. CDR3 nucleotide sequence: TGTGCCAGCACCCCCCCCGAGCGGGACTACGAGCAGTACTTC.

The rearrangement uses TRBV5-4 and TRBJ2-1; 7 bases align to TRBD2. The CDR3 has 13 amino acids. V dropped 3 bases and J dropped 10; count of bases not matched to a gene: 7. Per germline, CDR1 SGHNT and CDR2 YYREEE (reference sequence). As DNA, the CDR3 is TGTGCCAGCAGCTACAACTACGGGGGGGAGCAGTTCTTC. Translated, it gives CASSYNYGGEQFF.

The chain links TRBV30 to TRBJ1-6; 8 nucleotides match TRBD1. The CDR3 loop spans 13 amino acids. Per the germline V gene, CDR1 is GTSNPN and CDR2 is SVGIG (reference sequence). The J segment lost 6 bases and the V segment lost 3 bases, leaving 1 base of the junction unmatched. The CDR3 sequence is CAWRTGGNSPLHF. The CDR3 region has the DNA TGTGCCTGGAGAACAGGGGGTAATTCACCCCTCCACTTT.

The chain's CDR3 is CAWSLTGARETQYF. In DNA, the CDR3 is TGTGCCTGGAGCTTAACGGGAGCTCGAGAGACCCAGTACTTC. This chain uses TRBV30 with TRBJ2-5; TRBD2 might be the D (6 bases). The CDR3 length is 14 residues. With 3 bases removed from V and 4 bases from J, the gap between germline ends came to 15 bases. Germline-derived CDR1 and CDR2 are GTSNPN and SVGIG (reference sequence).

This clone was detected once. The rearrangement uses TRBV5-6 and TRBJ2-5, with a weak D call TRBD1 (6 bases). V lost 4 bases and J lost 1, with 14 bases in between. Germline V gene data show CDR1 as SGHDT and CDR2 as YYEEEE. This CDR3 comprises 15 residues. The CDR3, as DNA: TGTGCCAGCAGCCTCTATCCGGACAGCCAAGAGACCCAGTACTTC. Translating gives CASSLYPDSQETQYF.

The V call is TRBV12-3 or TRBV12-4, the J call TRBJ1-5; a weak D match, TRBD1 (6 bases). The CDR3 has 13 residues. V shed 4 bases and J shed 6 bases, with 10 bases lying between them. The CDR3 region is CASSSDRTQPQHF. The CDR3 coding sequence is TGTGCCAGCAGTTCAGACAGGACTCAGCCCCAGCATTTT.

This clone was seen just once. The CDR3 region has the DNA TGCGCCAGCAGCCCGTTTCCGGACAGGGATCAGCCCCAGCATTTT. It yields the protein CASSPFPDRDQPQHF. The J gene is TRBJ1-5, the V gene TRBV5-1; TRBD1 agrees at 8 bases. The CDR3 runs 15 residues. The V and J ends lost 4 bases and 5 bases, in that order; junction bases with no gene match: 8. Germline CDR1 and CDR2: SGHRS and YFSETQ.

This chain connects TRBV28 to TRBJ2-7, with 7 bases aligning to TRBD1. J was trimmed by 0 bases and V by 5 bases; bases with no gene match: 4. The CDR3 runs to 14 residues. Germline values: CDR1 MDHEN, CDR2 SYDVKM. The CDR3 DNA reads TGTGCCAGCAGTGTCAGACAGGGCTCCTACGAGCAGTACTTC. It yields the protein CASSVRQGSYEQYF.

The rearrangement links TRBV30 to TRBJ2-3; 8 positions agree with TRBD2. CDR3 length equals 16 residues. The ends lost 8 bases at V and 4 bases at J; junction bases unmatched: 17. Germline loops: CDR1 GTSNPN, CDR2 SVGIG (reference sequence). As DNA, the CDR3 is TGTGCCACGACACCTAGGGGAGCGGGGGCCGCAGATACGCAGTATTTT. Protein product: CATTPRGAGAADTQYF. Supplemented by reference TRBV30 and TRBJ2-3, the full variable domain reads SQTIHQWPATLVQPVGSPLSLECTVEGTSNPNLYWYRQAAGRGLQLLFYSVGIGQISSEVPQNLSASRPQDRQFILSSKKLLLSDSGFYLCATTPRGAGAADTQYFGPGTRLTVL.

This rearrangement joins TRBV5-6 to TRBJ1-1; D is unclear. CDR1 and CDR2 from the germline V gene are SGHDT and YYEEEE. Trimming took off 7 bases at V and 0 bases at J, with 19 bases between the two ends. The CDR3 consists of 16 residues. CDR3 loop: CASCPDGGQMNTEAFF. The CDR3 DNA is TGTGCCAGCTGCCCCGATGGTGGGCAGATGAACACTGAAGCTTTCTTT.

J is TRBJ2-3 and V is TRBV6-5, with 7 bases identical to TRBD1. Germline loops: CDR1 MNHEY, CDR2 SVGAGI. J lost 2 bases, V lost 2 bases, and 4 bases had no gene match. This CDR3 has 15 residues. This CDR3 reads CASSYTGAVTDTQYF. CDR3 sequence (DNA): TGTGCCAGCAGTTACACAGGGGCGGTCACAGATACGCAGTATTTT.

This rearrangement joins TRBV2 to TRBJ1-1; tentative D call: TRBD1 (5 bases). Germline assignment: CDR1 SNHLY and CDR2 FYNNEI. V was shortened by 7 bases and J by 1 base, with 19 bases between the two germline ends. CDR3 length equals 16 residues. The CDR3 DNA sequence: TGTGCCAGCAACCTAAGGGCGGGGGAGTCGAACACTGAAGCTTTCTTT. Its translation: CASNLRAGESNTEAFF.

The V call is TRBV5-5, the J call TRBJ2-3; possible D gene TRBD2, 7 bases. The CDR3 has 16 residues. The germline V gene encodes CDR1 SGHKS and CDR2 YYEKEE (reference sequence). The ends were cut back, 4 bases at V and 2 bases at J, with 17 bases in the middle. This CDR3 is CASSPGASGTTDTQYF. The CDR3 DNA follows: TGTGCCAGCAGCCCGGGGGCTAGCGGCACCACAGATACGCAGTATTTT.

This chain uses TRBV3-1 (or the pseudogene TRBV3-2) with TRBJ2-2, with 16 positions matching TRBD2. V gave up 3 bases and J gave up 1 base; unmatched junction bases: 8. This CDR3 is 20 amino acids long. From germline, CDR1 is LGHDT and CDR2 YNNKEL (reference sequence). CDR3 nucleotide sequence: TGTGCCAGCAGCCACCGGGGACTAGCGGGGGGGCGAGGGAACACCGGGGAGCTGTTTTTT. Translated, it gives CASSHRGLAGGRGNTGELFF.

The CDR3 region is CASSLSGRLAGVVYEQYF. For the CDR3, the DNA is TGTGCCAGCAGTTTATCTGGGAGACTAGCGGGAGTGGTGTACGAGCAGTACTTC. This chain connects TRBV27 to TRBJ2-7; TRBD2 aligns across 12 bases. V gave up 0 bases and J gave up 4 bases; unmatched junction bases: 10. The CDR3 contains 18 residues. Germline V gives CDR1 MNHEY, CDR2 SMNVEV (reference sequence).

CDR3 in amino acids: CASSWGAGNTIYF. In nucleotides, the CDR3 is TGTGCCAGCAGTTGGGGGGCTGGAAACACCATATATTTT. The chain uses TRBV6-5 and TRBJ1-3; possible D gene TRBD1, 5 bases. V was pared by 4 bases and J by 2 bases, with 6 bases between. Germline lookup yields CDR1 MNHEY and CDR2 SVGAGI. The CDR3 runs to 13 residues.

The chain is built from TRBV19 and TRBJ2-3; D is perhaps TRBD2 (6 bases). This CDR3 spans 16 amino acids. Trimming took 1 base from V and 7 from J, leaving 18 bases between them. CDR1 LNHDA and CDR2 SQIVND come from the germline V gene (reference sequence). CDR3 in DNA: TGTGCCAGTAGTATAGGGGCGGGGTTGCGTAGGCATACGCAGTATTTT. This translates into CASSIGAGLRRHTQYF.

The chain couples TRBV6-5 to TRBJ1-4; perhaps TRBD1 as D (6 bases). CDR1 and CDR2 from the germline V gene are MNHEY and SVGAGI. Trimming removed 5 bases from V and 10 bases from J, with 14 bases in between. This CDR3 is built from 13 residues. The CDR3 coding sequence is TGTGCCAGCAGTAGTCAAAGGGGGGGAAAACTGTTTTTT. Translated: CASSSQRGGKLFF.

The chain joins TRBV4-2 to TRBJ2-2, with no clear D. Germline-derived CDR1 and CDR2 are LGHNA and YNFKEQ. This CDR3 is 14 amino acids long. V gave up 0 bases and J gave up 6 bases, with 8 bases separating them. CDR3 sequence: CASSQDSVAGELFF. Written as DNA, the CDR3 is TGTGCCAGCAGCCAAGATTCGGTTGCCGGGGAGCTGTTTTTT.

A few counts support this clone. This chain connects TRBV28 to TRBJ2-7; the match to TRBD2 covers 10 bases. Germline V gene data show CDR1 as MDHEN and CDR2 as SYDVKM. The CDR3 is 15 residues long. Unmatched junction bases numbered 6, after V lost 7 bases and J lost 0 bases. CDR3 residues: CASTTSGAISYEQYF. DNA of the CDR3: TGTGCCAGCACCACTAGCGGGGCAATCTCCTACGAGCAGTACTTC.

CDR3 loop: CASSETGVEQFF. For the CDR3, the DNA is TGTGCCAGCAGTGAGACAGGCGTTGAGCAGTTCTTC. The chain carries TRBV6-1 and TRBJ2-1; TRBD1 might be the D (6 bases). In germline, CDR1 is MNHNS, CDR2 SASEGT. The length of the CDR3 is 12 residues. Between the trimmed V and J ends, which lost 3 bases and 9 bases, there was a span of 9 bases.

For the CDR3, the DNA is TGTGCCAGCAGCTTCGCAGGGGGCGCGGACTATGGCTACACCTTC. It translates to CASSFAGGADYGYTF. The chain joins TRBV7-9 to TRBJ1-2; 8 bases line up with TRBD1. This CDR3 is 15 amino acids long. Germline V lookup: CDR1 SEHNR, CDR2 FQNEAQ (reference sequence). With V trimmed by 3 bases and J by 3 bases, 6 bases remained unmatched.

The rearrangement joins TRBV19 to TRBJ1-5; D may be TRBD1 (5 bases). The CDR3 runs 15 residues. V lost 5 bases and J 2 bases, leaving 13 bases between the germline ends. The germline CDR1 and CDR2 sequences are LNHDA and SQIVND (reference sequence). The CDR3 sequence is CASSSGGGGNQPQHF. The CDR3 coding sequence is TGTGCCAGTAGTTCGGGCGGGGGAGGCAATCAGCCCCAGCATTTT.

The chain employs TRBV12-3 or TRBV12-4 and TRBJ1-2; D may be TRBD1 (6 bases). Trimming shortened V by 6 bases and J by 7 bases, and 12 bases separated the two germline ends. This CDR3 has 12 amino acids. The DNA for the CDR3 is TGTGCCAGCAGCCTTGACAGGTTTGGCTACACCTTC. Its protein product is CASSLDRFGYTF.

The chain uses TRBV6-2 or TRBV6-3 and TRBJ2-1, with D perhaps TRBD2 (5 bases). The CDR3 is 14 residues long. In germline, CDR1 is MNHEY, CDR2 SVGEGT. V was cut by 0 bases and J by 3 bases, with 6 bases left in between. CDR3 in amino acids: CASSYSGVYNEQFF. CDR3 nucleotide sequence: TGTGCCAGCAGTTACTCCGGGGTCTACAATGAGCAGTTCTTC.

The chain is built from TRBV2 and TRBJ2-7, with D maybe TRBD1 (6 bases). The CDR3 loop spans 14 amino acids. Germline V gene lookup returns CDR1 SNHLY and CDR2 FYNNEI. Trimming shortened V by 6 bases and J by 3 bases, and 15 bases separated the two germline ends. The CDR3 protein is CASRTQGIDYEQYF. The DNA for the CDR3 is TGTGCCAGCAGGACGCAGGGGATCGACTACGAGCAGTACTTC.

The chain recombines TRBV29-1 with TRBJ1-2, with 8 bases aligning to TRBD1. Per the germline V gene, CDR1 is SQVTM and CDR2 is ANQGSEA. V trimming: 7 bases; J trimming: 7 bases; junction bases outside the gene matches: 11. The CDR3 contains 13 residues. The CDR3 DNA reads TGCAGCGACACGTGGACAGGGAAAGGTGGCTACACCTTC. Translated, it gives CSDTWTGKGGYTF.